The TCR beta chain described here comes from a study of T cells in Graves' hyperthyroidism and ophthalmopathy. Amplification of TCR beta CDR3 regions used RNA as the template. Using the HTBI primer set, a first-round RT-PCR was run on the TCR CDR3. TCRdb analysed the multiplex PCR reads with MiXCR anew, one entry per CDR3 protein. The table has hundreds of thousands of distinct CDR3 sequences, approximately 15% seen once; the top ten hold roughly 4.5%. In this sample, this clonotype turned up a few times. Per the germline V gene, CDR1 is LNHNV and CDR2 is YYDKDF (reference sequence). The CDR3 consists of 17 residues. The J segment lost 0 bases and the V segment lost 1 base, leaving 7 bases of the junction unmatched.

The sequence derives from a woman in her thirties or forties with Graves' ophthalmopathy. This chain uses TRBV15 with TRBJ2-5; 8 positions agree with TRBD1. Source material: blood. This CDR3 reads CATSRVGQGAYQETQYF. DNA for the CDR3: TGTGCCACCAGCAGAGTCGGGCAGGGGGCATACCAAGAGACCCAGTACTTC.